The clone carrying this T cell receptor (beta chain) was recorded at least ten times. MiXCR was run by TCRdb on the RACE reads, yielding one entry per CDR3 protein. This sample has tens of thousands of distinct CDR3 sequences, with more than 9% found just once. The record originates from a study of human T cells and chemical hapten exposure. Time point here: patch test 1, 2 weeks after DPC sensitization. Stated treatment: therapeutic diphenylcyclopropenone sensitization with weekly scalp DPC. The source was whole blood, collected in connection with sensitization to the hapten diphenylcyclopropenone (DPC). This clonotype originated in a man aged 35 to 55 with alopecia areata. Some clones in this sample may be carry-over from other donors' samples.

CDR3 loop: CASSSGTTYEQYF. The CDR3 DNA reads TGTGCCAGCAGTTCGGGCACAACCTACGAGCAGTACTTC. The V call is TRBV6-5, the J call TRBJ2-7; no reliable D call. V dropped 4 bases and J dropped 2 bases, with 9 bases sitting between them. CDR3 size: 13 residues. Germline lookup yields CDR1 MNHEY and CDR2 SVGAGI.